The sequence of this T cell receptor (beta chain) was determined in a study of blood T cell repertoires in COVID-19. Overall study: COVID-19 samples collected from the United States, Italy and Spain covered acute and convalescent phases.

Cohorts were based on clinical histories the participants reported. Clones were read by immunoSEQ multiplex PCR, and TCRdb kept only the in-frame ones, dropping some. This sample carries 150,000 or so clones, more than 75% of them seen once, and the ten largest clones take 1.2%. CDR3 length: 14 residues. V was clipped by 6 bases and J by 0 bases; unmatched bases: 4. Germline CDR1 ENHRY, CDR2 SYGVKD. The clonotype comes from a human donor with acute COVID-19. The donor label of this sample is uncertain. The chain couples TRBV10-3 to TRBJ1-1; 7 bases fit TRBD1. The sequenced sample consisted of PBMCs or T cells enriched from blood (not recorded which). DNA of the CDR3: TGTGCCATCAGCCGGGACAGTTTGAACACTGAAGCTTTCTTT. Its protein is CAISRDSLNTEAFF.